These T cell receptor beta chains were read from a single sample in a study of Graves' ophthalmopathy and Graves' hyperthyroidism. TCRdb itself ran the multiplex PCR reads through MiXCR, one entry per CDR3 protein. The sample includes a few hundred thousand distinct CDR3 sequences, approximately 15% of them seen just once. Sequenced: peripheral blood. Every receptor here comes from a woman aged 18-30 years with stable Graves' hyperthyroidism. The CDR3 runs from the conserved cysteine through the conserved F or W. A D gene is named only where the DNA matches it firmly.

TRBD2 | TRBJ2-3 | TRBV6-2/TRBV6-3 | CASSLRSGAFTDTQYF
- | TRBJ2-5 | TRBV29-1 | CSVRGETQYF
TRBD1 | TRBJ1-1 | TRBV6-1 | CASRNRGQQATNTEAFF
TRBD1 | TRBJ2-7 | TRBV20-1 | CSALQGARDYEQYF
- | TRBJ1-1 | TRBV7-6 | CASSSRVEAFF
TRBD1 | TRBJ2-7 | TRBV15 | CASSPGTGNTYEQYF
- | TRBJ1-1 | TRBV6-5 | CASSFGVDEAFF
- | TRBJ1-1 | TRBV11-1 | CASSLGGGSGRNTEAFF
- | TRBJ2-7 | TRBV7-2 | CASSLGGATYEQYF
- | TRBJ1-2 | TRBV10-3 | CAIGGANYGYTF
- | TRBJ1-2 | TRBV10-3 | CAISNLGQSMYGYTF
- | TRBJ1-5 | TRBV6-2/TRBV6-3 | CASSYSIDRYQPQHF
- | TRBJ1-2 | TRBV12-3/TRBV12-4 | CASSPDINYGYTF
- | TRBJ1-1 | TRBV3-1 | CASSQDLNTEAFF
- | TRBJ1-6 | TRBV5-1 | CASSLQGQPSNSPLHF
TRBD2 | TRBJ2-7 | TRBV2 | CASSEAPRGGLEQYF
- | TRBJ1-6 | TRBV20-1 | CSARVLTGPGSPLHF
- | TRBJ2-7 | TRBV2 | CASKSDSYEQYF
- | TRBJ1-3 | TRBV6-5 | CASSYGDTSGNTIYF
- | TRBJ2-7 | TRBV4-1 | CASSQDLNRVYEQYF
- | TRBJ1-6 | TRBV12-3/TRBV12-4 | CASSFVGAQYNSPLHF
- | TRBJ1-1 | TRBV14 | CASSRIEADTEAFF
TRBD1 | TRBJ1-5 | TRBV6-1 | CASSEANRGQPQHF
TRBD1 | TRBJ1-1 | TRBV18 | CASSQLNEGARGTEAFF